Presented here are 14 T cell receptor beta chains from one specimen sequenced in a study of identical twins. TCRdb called the 5' RACE reads again in MiXCR, with one record for every CDR3 protein. Of under 800,000 distinct CDR3 sequences in the sample, less than 25% were seen once. These data are also associated with another study on T cells expressing NK-cell markers.

Sequencing was done on a sample of PBMCs. Receptor source: a woman aged 18-29 years in good health.

This clonotype has more than one count but fewer than ten. The chain uses TRBV5-1 and TRBJ2-5; 8 nucleotides align to TRBD2. CDR1 is SGHRS, CDR2 YFSETQ, per germline. This CDR3 has 15 amino acids. Unmatched junction bases numbered 2, after V lost 0 bases and J lost 1 base. CDR3 DNA: TGCGCCAGCAGCTTGGTAGCGGGGACCCAAGAGACCCAGTACTTC. It specifies CASSLVAGTQETQYF.

This clonotype was counted ten times or more. This chain connects TRBV20-1 to TRBJ2-5; D is possibly TRBD2 (6 bases). Between the trimmed V and J ends, which lost 1 base and 2 bases, there was a span of 8 bases. From germline, CDR1 is DFQATT and CDR2 SNEGSKA (reference sequence). There are 13 residues in the CDR3. CDR3: CSARGSGQETQYF. The CDR3 coding sequence is TGCAGTGCTAGAGGTAGCGGTCAAGAGACCCAGTACTTC.

The chain recombines TRBV20-1 with TRBJ2-4; possibly TRBD2 for D (6 bases). CDR1 DFQATT and CDR2 SNEGSKA come from the germline V gene (reference sequence). The CDR3 spans 14 residues. The V end lost 3 bases, the J end lost 9 bases, and 18 bases lay between the germline ends. The CDR3 region has the DNA TGCAGTGCTAGCGGACCGGCCCCCGGGGGCATTCAGTACTTC. This sequence encodes CSASGPAPGGIQYF.

The J gene is TRBJ2-2, the V gene TRBV7-6; no clear D. Trimming cost V 8 bases and J 5 bases, with 9 bases left between them. This CDR3 has 12 residues. The V gene's germline CDR1 is SGHVS and CDR2 FNYEAQ. The CDR3 DNA follows: TGTGCCAGCGTTCTGTCGACCGGGGAGCTGTTTTTT. Translation gives CASVLSTGELFF.

This rearrangement joins TRBV7-2 to TRBJ1-1; TRBD1 matches at 7 bases. Per germline, CDR1 SGHTA and CDR2 FQGNSA. J lost 7 bases, V lost 1 base, and 3 bases had no gene match. The CDR3 runs 13 residues. In nucleotides, the CDR3 is TGTGCCAGCAGCTTAGGACAGGGATATGAAGCTTTCTTT. Protein product: CASSLGQGYEAFF.

The chain uses TRBV20-1 and TRBJ2-7; 7 bases line up with TRBD2. J gave up 5 bases and V 4 bases, and 5 bases lay outside the gene matches. CDR1 and CDR2 (germline): DFQATT, SNEGSKA (reference sequence). This CDR3 is 12 amino acids long. The CDR3 DNA follows: TGCAGTGCTACCAGCGGGACTAACGAGCAGTACTTC. Its protein is CSATSGTNEQYF.

This clonotype was observed once. This chain joins TRBV2 and TRBJ1-2; 8 bases align to TRBD1. V was clipped by 7 bases and J by 2 bases; unmatched bases: 9. The CDR3 totals 15 residues. CDR1 and CDR2 from the germline V gene are SNHLY and FYNNEI. The CDR3 nucleotides are TGTGCCAGCAACAAACAGGGGGAGAGAAACTATGGCTACACCTTC. It codes for CASNKQGERNYGYTF. The full variable domain, rest sourced from reference TRBV2 and TRBJ1-2, is EPEVTQTPSHQVTQMGQEVILRCVPISNHLYFYWYRQILGQKVEFLVSFYNNEISEKSEIFDDQFSVERPDGSNFTLKIRSTKLEDSAMYFCASNKQGERNYGYTFGSGTRLTVV.

The chain combines TRBV10-3 with TRBJ2-3; D remains unclear. In germline, CDR1 is ENHRY, CDR2 SYGVKD. CDR3 length: 14 residues. V lost 2 bases and J lost 7, with 13 bases in between. Here the CDR3 DNA reads TGTGCCATCAGTGAGAAAGGGATGGGGAATACGCAGTATTTT. The encoded protein is CAISEKGMGNTQYF.

This clonotype was picked up a small number of times. J is TRBJ2-3 and V is TRBV6-5; the D is unclear. The ends were cut back, 2 bases at V and 1 base at J, with 13 bases in the middle. Germline CDR1 MNHEY, CDR2 SVGAGI. This CDR3 is built from 16 residues. DNA for the CDR3: TGTGCCAGCAGTTACCGCCCGTCCCCCGGCACAGATACGCAGTATTTT. Its translation: CASSYRPSPGTDTQYF.

V usage is TRBV3-1 and J usage is TRBJ2-3; D might be TRBD1 (5 bases). The germline CDR1 and CDR2 sequences are LGHDT and YNNKEL (reference sequence). V was cut by 6 bases and J by 4 bases, with 29 bases left in between. The CDR3 length is 19 residues. The CDR3 DNA reads TGTGCCAGCAGTCCTCAGACAGCATCCTTAAAGAGGCGCTCAGATACGCAGTATTTT. Its protein product is CASSPQTASLKRRSDTQYF.

This clonotype occurred a few times. The V call is TRBV30, the J call TRBJ2-1; 11 bases agree with TRBD2. V lost 7 bases to trimming and J lost 6 bases; unmatched junction nucleotides: 5. Germline loops: CDR1 GTSNPN, CDR2 SVGIG (reference sequence). There are 13 residues in the CDR3. CDR3 sequence: CASRLAGPNEQFF. The CDR3 region has the DNA TGTGCCTCCCGACTAGCGGGGCCCAATGAGCAGTTCTTC.

Ten or more counts support this clonotype. A read error may account for a junction end that differs from germline. The V and J genes are TRBV5-1 and TRBJ2-1; D is ambiguous. This CDR3 has 15 residues. Germline CDR1 and CDR2: SGHRS and YFSETQ. This chain's CDR3 is CASSLAQSSYNEQFF. The CDR3 DNA sequence: TGTGCCAGCAGCTTAGCCCAAAGCTCCTACAATGAGCAGTTCTTC.

This rearrangement joins TRBV7-9 to TRBJ2-6, with D perhaps being TRBD1 or TRBD2 (5 bases each). V lost 3 bases, J lost 3 bases, and 12 bases lay in between. The CDR3 contains 16 residues. From germline, CDR1 is SEHNR and CDR2 FQNEAQ (reference sequence). Here the CDR3 reads CASSFYAGSGANVLTF. The CDR3 DNA reads as TGTGCCAGCAGCTTTTATGCAGGGAGTGGGGCCAACGTCCTGACTTTC.

This clonotype was seen many times. The CDR3 region is CASSLQGGGTEAFF. The CDR3 nucleotides are TGTGCCAGCAGCCTGCAGGGGGGAGGCACTGAAGCTTTCTTT. The chain uses TRBV2 and TRBJ1-1; TRBD1 matches at 7 bases. Germline V lookup: CDR1 SNHLY, CDR2 FYNNEI. J was trimmed by 4 bases and V by 6 bases; bases with no gene match: 8. CDR3 length: 14 amino acids.